A selection of T cell receptor beta chains follows, all from one sample in a study of technical replicates of blood from four donors. Clones were sequenced by immunoSEQ multiplex PCR, and TCRdb holds only the in-frame ones, with some missing. This table has 70,000 to 90,000 clones, approximately 94% appearing once. Material: T cells isolated from PBMCs. The receptors were sampled from a human donor in good health. CDR3s include the opening cysteine and the closing phenylalanine or tryptophan. The order of the fields is V gene, J gene, D gene, CDR3 protein. The D gene is left open where the match is weak.

>TRBV9|TRBJ1-1|NA
CASSDREGSEAFF
>TRBV7-2|TRBJ1-5|NA
CASSLSGYPSGNQPQHF
>TRBV28|TRBJ2-4|TRBD2
CASSPTGPAGVQHKNIQYF
>TRBV4-1|TRBJ2-7|TRBD2
CASSQEVASGSYEQYF
>TRBV30|TRBJ1-6|NA
CAWSVRQAYRSPLHF
>TRBV21-1|TRBJ2-4|NA
CASNSREAVLAKNIQYF
>TRBV6-1|TRBJ2-7|NA
CASSEGLQGWDEQYF
>TRBV27|TRBJ1-4|NA
CASSPWGVDNEKLFF
>TRBV4-1|TRBJ1-5|TRBD1
CASGGGRGLLLGNQPQHF
>TRBV6-5|TRBJ1-2|NA
CASSYGPTSNYGYTF
>TRBV9|TRBJ1-6|TRBD1
CASSRGTGNSPLHF
>TRBV7-2|TRBJ1-5|NA
CASSLVGQRNSNQPQHF
>TRBV7-8|TRBJ2-1|TRBD2
CASSPHPGLSQFF
>TRBV6-1|TRBJ1-2|NA
CASSERRGSNYGYTF
>TRBV5-6|TRBJ1-1|NA
CASSFSRAEAFF
>TRBV30|TRBJ1-6|TRBD1
CAWSFGDRASPLHF
>TRBV7-2|TRBJ2-3|NA
CASSLGGSLADTQYF
>TRBV6-1|TRBJ1-5|TRBD1
CASSRTGSNQPQHF
>TRBV7-3|TRBJ2-2|NA
CASSLTGNWGTGELFF
>TRBV4-2|TRBJ1-3|NA
CASSQGGAHSGNTIYF
>TRBV11-3|TRBJ2-5|NA
CASSSGGGREGETQYF
>TRBV10-1|TRBJ1-4|TRBD1
CANLRTGLNEKLFF
>TRBV7-9|TRBJ2-5|NA
CASSHRTVTGETQYF
>TRBV9|TRBJ2-7|TRBD1
CASSAGDRTTGQYF
>TRBV6-5|TRBJ1-5|TRBD1
CASSLTGGKSNQPQHF
>TRBV27|TRBJ2-7|NA
CASSLGQLYEQYF
>TRBV19|TRBJ1-2|NA
CASSLRTEVYGYTF
>TRBV7-9|TRBJ2-1|NA
CASSFSGNNEQFF
>TRBV4-2|TRBJ2-7|TRBD2
CASSQGVSGGYSYEQYF
>TRBV6-5|TRBJ1-1|TRBD1
CASSYGQGWGTEAFF
>TRBV6-1|TRBJ2-7|NA
CASSDFFSGLLRYEQYF
>TRBV5-8|TRBJ1-1|NA
CASSLVHPNTEAFF
>TRBV5-6|TRBJ2-5|NA
CASSLGHYQETQYF
>TRBV14|TRBJ1-6|NA
CASSLSGYDSPLHF
>TRBV27|TRBJ1-2|NA
CASSKSGDLANYGYTF
>TRBV6-5|TRBJ1-4|NA
CASTSGGGEEEKLFF
>TRBV7-2|TRBJ2-5|TRBD1
CASSSDREGTQYF
>TRBV5-1|TRBJ2-7|NA
CASKEGDSYEQYF
>TRBV11-3|TRBJ1-4|NA
CASSYREKLFF
>TRBV19|TRBJ2-1|TRBD1
CASRRTGSYNEQFF
>TRBV5-1|TRBJ1-2|TRBD1
CASTGDAYGYTF